This TCR beta chain is drawn from a study of blood T cell repertoires in COVID-19. Overall study context: The samples span acute and convalescent COVID-19 from the United States, Italy and Spain.

This CDR3 comprises 15 residues. The germline V gene has CDR1 SEHNR and CDR2 FQNEAQ (reference sequence). After removal of 5 bases from V and 0 bases from J, the junction contained 4 bases not matched to a gene. Comments on this clone: The sample carries other DNA sequences with the same CDR3.

In the study's own analysis: From reference gene primer amplification, estimates of nucleated cell counts were derived. Sequenced by immunoSEQ multiplex PCR; TCRdb stores in-frame clones only, minus some. Clone size and the V and J calls come from that table; the DNA yielded D and trimming. The repertoire has a few hundred thousand clones, 90% of them found once; the top ten carry 0.6%. The cohort comprised adults aged about 18 to 90 years residing in about two dozen US areas. Recovered status applied to Cohort 3 donors who had two consecutive negative PCRs. It also applied to those with clearance or with symptom resolution.

The chain joins TRBV7-9 to TRBJ1-1; 9 bases align to TRBD1. The sequence came from a man aged 18 to 30 who had recovered from COVID-19. Sequencing was done on a sample of PBMCs or T cells enriched from blood (not recorded which). The CDR3 DNA is TGTGCCAGCAGCCTTGGACAGGGGCTGAACACTGAAGCTTTCTTT. Amino acids: CASSLGQGLNTEAFF.